The clone carrying this TCR beta chain turned up a few times. No antigen is known for it. Germline loops: CDR1 MNHNY, CDR2 SVGAGI (reference sequence). V was trimmed by 0 bases and J by 0 bases, leaving 9 bases between them. This CDR3 region has 16 residues. This specimen belongs to a study of T cell responses to AZD1222 COVID-19 vaccine. The study, taken as a whole, reports: Spike-specific TCRs gained breadth and depth after people received two AZD1222 doses. Every sample of the repertoires postdated the peak T cell response. Donors were largely white British and mainly female; clonal diversity was possibly underestimated. There were vaccine-associated CD4 TCRs across spike, dominant at 160-218 and 743-854.

Here immunoSEQ multiplex PCR was the method, and the copy in TCRdb shows in-frame clones only, minus some. The sample has roughly 150,000 clones, around 89% seen once. The TCR originated in an adult in good health. This specimen was peripheral blood, taken on day 0 of AZD1222 vaccination. The chain uses TRBV6-6 and TRBJ2-1; possible D gene TRBD2, 5 bases. The CDR3 reads CASSYSAGGSYNEQFF. The CDR3 DNA sequence: TGTGCCAGCAGTTACTCAGCAGGAGGCTCCTACAATGAGCAGTTCTTC.